This entry describes one T cell receptor (beta chain). The antigen remains undetermined. Repeated repertoire sampling spanned the course of chemoradiotherapy. The sample is drawn from a study of chemoradiotherapy in HPV16-positive cancers. This table comes from immunoSEQ multiplex PCR, and its TCRdb copy is limited to in-frame clones, with some not included. This table holds a few thousand clones, 77% found once. Study-level results: During treatment, candidate HPV-specific clones and E7-related motifs expanded in tumor. The functional HPV-specific definition rests on just a couple of HPV16-positive patients.

With V trimmed by 7 bases and J by 4 bases, 4 bases remained unmatched. CDR1 is SGHAT, CDR2 FQNNGV, per germline. The CDR3 is 14 amino acids. The chain has TRBV11-2 and TRBJ2-1; 10 positions agree with TRBD2. This receptor was taken from a human donor with HPV-associated anogenital cancer. This specimen consisted of tumor tissue, obtained from a patient who underwent chemoradiotherapy. CDR3 nucleotides: TGTGCCAGCACCTGGACTAGCGGATACAATGAGCAGTTCTTC. Protein sequence: CASTWTSGYNEQFF.